The T cell receptor beta chain described here comes from a study of blood T cell repertoires in COVID-19. The data were produced by immunoSEQ multiplex PCR, yet TCRdb's version contains in-frame clones alone and is incomplete. The table has approximately 38,000 clones, nearly 90% seen once. V was clipped by 5 bases and J by 2 bases, with 9 bases between them. CDR3 length equals 13 residues. Germline CDR1 is SNHLY and CDR2 is FYNNEI. This chain connects TRBV2 to TRBJ2-5; no definite D call. Sequencing was carried out using peripheral blood. This TCR was recovered from a man in his 60s with COVID-19, enrolled during active disease. CDR3 sequence: CASSRDGQETQYF. The CDR3 DNA reads as TGTGCCAGCAGTCGAGACGGGCAAGAGACCCAGTACTTC.